Listed here are 30 T cell receptor beta chains from one sample, sequenced in a study of vaccination effects on CD4 cells after COVID-19. Their target antigens are unknown. Data came from immunoSEQ multiplex PCR; TCRdb stores just in-frame clones and leaves some out. The sample has roughly 45,000 clones, around 80% seen once. Sequencing in the ViraFEST assay came after antigen-specific CD4+ T cells had been expanded with viral peptide pools, which were used to stimulate PBMC. Following a roughly 11-day culture, CD4+ T cells were purified. Between March and December 2020, the person had a SARS-CoV-2 infection that PCR confirmed. Material: CD4+ T cells from PBMCs cultured with a peptide pool, obtained before COVID-19 vaccination. These receptor sequences come from a human donor who had a prior SARS-CoV-2 infection.

V gene TRBV5-1 combines with J gene TRBJ2-1, with D hard to call. The V and J ends lost 4 bases and 4 bases respectively, with 6 bases between them. This CDR3 has 12 amino acids. Germline V gene sequence: CDR1 SGHRS, CDR2 YFSETQ. The CDR3 DNA sequence: TGCGCCAGCAGCCAGAATTACAATGAGCAGTTCTTC. It translates to CASSQNYNEQFF.

The rearrangement links TRBV30 to TRBJ2-7, with no clear D. The CDR3 contains 11 residues. V lost 5 bases and J lost 4, with 9 bases in between. Germline V gives CDR1 GTSNPN, CDR2 SVGIG (reference sequence). CDR3 sequence reads: CAWGRSYEQYF. Here the CDR3 DNA reads TGTGCCTGGGGCCGTTCATACGAGCAGTACTTC.

The chain carries TRBV2 and TRBJ1-1; possibly TRBD1 for D (6 bases). Germline CDR1 reads SNHLY; CDR2 reads FYNNEI. The CDR3 contains 14 residues. Deletions cut 4 bases from V and 0 bases from J, with 9 bases between. The CDR3 DNA reads TGTGCCAGCAGTGGGAGGACAGTGAACACTGAAGCTTTCTTT. Protein product: CASSGRTVNTEAFF.

Here the CDR3 reads CASSGVSTETQYF. CDR3 nucleotide sequence: TGTGCCAGCAGCGGAGTGTCGACAGAGACCCAGTACTTC. The chain recombines TRBV5-5 with TRBJ2-5; D not certain. The CDR3 covers 13 residues. Germline assignment: CDR1 SGHKS and CDR2 YYEKEE (reference sequence). Trimming left V 4 bases short and J 4 bases short, with 11 bases between. The whole variable domain, filled in from reference TRBV5-5 and TRBJ2-5, reads DAGVTQSPTHLIKTRGQQVTLRCSPISGHKSVSWYQQVLGQGPQFIFQYYEKEERGRGNFPDRFSARQFPNYSSELNVNALLLGDSALYLCASSGVSTETQYFGPGTRLLVL.

The rearrangement joins TRBV7-3 to TRBJ2-3; D gene uncertain. There are 14 residues in the CDR3. Trimming removed 6 bases at V and 4 bases at J, with 14 bases between. The germline gives CDR1 SGHTA, CDR2 FQGTGA. The CDR3 DNA reads as TGTGCCAGCAGTGCCCCGTCCATATCAGATACGCAGTATTTT. Residues: CASSAPSISDTQYF.

This chain connects TRBV6-1 to TRBJ1-2; D possibly corresponds to TRBD1 (5 bases). CDR3 length: 15 amino acids. CDR1 MNHNS and CDR2 SASEGT come from the germline V gene. With 1 base removed from V and 5 bases from J, the gap between germline ends came to 14 bases. CDR3: CASSEEGTVRYGYTF. The CDR3 DNA reads as TGTGCCAGCAGTGAAGAAGGGACGGTTCGTTATGGCTACACCTTC.

This chain joins TRBV5-4 and TRBJ2-7; D tentatively reads TRBD1 or TRBD2 (6 bases each). Trimming pared 0 bases from V and 5 bases from J, leaving 15 bases between. The CDR3 is 15 residues long. The V gene's germline CDR1 is SGHNT and CDR2 YYREEE (reference sequence). CDR3 sequence: CASSLVIGGTNEQYF. CDR3 nucleotides: TGTGCCAGCAGCTTGGTAATAGGGGGGACCAACGAGCAGTACTTC. Using reference TRBV5-4 and TRBJ2-7 for the parts outside the CDR3, the full variable domain is ETGVTQSPTHLIKTRGQQVTLRCSSQSGHNTVSWYQQALGQGPQFIFQYYREEENGRGNFPPRFSGLQFPNYSSELNVNALELDDSALYLCASSLVIGGTNEQYFGPGTRLTVT.

This clone was seen a few times. The chain links TRBV6-5 to TRBJ1-2; the D is unclear. The CDR3 loop spans 15 amino acids. Germline lookup yields CDR1 MNHEY and CDR2 SVGAGI. The germline V and J ends were trimmed by 5 bases and 0 bases, with 13 bases remaining between them. CDR3 in DNA: TGTGCCAGCAGTCACGGGCTCCTTACTAACTATGGCTACACCTTC. It encodes CASSHGLLTNYGYTF.

This clone was counted only a few times. CDR3 bases: TGTGCCAGCTCACAATTGACGGGCAACTATGGCTACACCTTC. This encodes CASSQLTGNYGYTF. The rearrangement links TRBV18 to TRBJ1-2; D unclear. Looked up from germline, CDR1 is KGHSH and CDR2 is LQKENI. The V gene lost 4 bases and the J gene lost 2 bases, with 11 bases spanning the gap. The CDR3 covers 14 residues.

This clone was counted between two and nine times. The rearrangement uses TRBV6-1 and TRBJ1-1; D remains ambiguous. There are 18 residues in the CDR3. CDR1 is MNHNS, CDR2 SASEGT, per germline. Trimming removed 1 base from V and 0 bases from J, with 18 bases in between. The CDR3 is CASSEGLGLEVLNTEAFF. CDR3 in DNA: TGTGCCAGCAGTGAAGGGCTGGGCTTGGAGGTCCTGAACACTGAAGCTTTCTTT.

This clone appeared a few times. The chain has TRBV5-6 and TRBJ2-1, with TRBD1 as a possible D gene (5 bases). Between the trimmed V and J ends, which lost 3 bases and 6 bases, there was a span of 19 bases. This CDR3 is 16 amino acids long. Germline-derived CDR1 and CDR2 are SGHDT and YYEEEE. The CDR3 DNA reads as TGTGCCAGCAGCTCATCCCGGACATGGACGTTCAATGAGCAGTTCTTC. It specifies CASSSSRTWTFNEQFF.

CDR3 nucleotides: TGTGCCAGCAGCCAGGGACAGCACCAAGAGACCCAGTACTTC. This translates into CASSQGQHQETQYF. The chain combines TRBV4-2 with TRBJ2-5; 7 positions match TRBD1. The V segment lost 3 bases and the J segment 0 bases; nucleotides outside the gene matches: 1. This CDR3 is 14 amino acids long. The germline V gene has CDR1 LGHNA and CDR2 YNFKEQ.

This clone appeared a single time. This rearrangement joins TRBV5-1 to TRBJ2-5; D may be TRBD1 or TRBD2 (5 bases each). The V and J ends lost 3 bases and 0 bases respectively, with 6 bases between them. The CDR3 extends over 13 amino acids. CDR1 is SGHRS and CDR2 is YFSETQ in the germline V gene. CDR3 DNA sequence: TGCGCCAGCAGCTGGGGGAACCAAGAGACCCAGTACTTC. Translated: CASSWGNQETQYF.

Only a few counts were recorded for this clone. This chain joins TRBV7-9 and TRBJ2-2; 7 nucleotides agree with TRBD1. From germline, CDR1 is SEHNR and CDR2 FQNEAQ (reference sequence). The CDR3 is 16 amino acids. Unmatched junction bases numbered 8, after V lost 0 bases and J lost 7 bases. The CDR3 coding sequence is TGTGCCAGCAGCTTAGCGGGACAGAGAACCGTCGGGGAGCTGTTTTTT. Translated, it gives CASSLAGQRTVGELFF.

This chain links TRBV7-9 with TRBJ2-7; no clear D. CDR3 length equals 17 residues. Trimming cost V 4 bases and J 0 bases, with 19 bases left between them. CDR1 SEHNR and CDR2 FQNEAQ come from the germline V gene (reference sequence). The CDR3 region is CASSSWIQSVSSYEQYF. The DNA for the CDR3 is TGTGCCAGCAGCTCATGGATCCAGTCTGTCAGCTCCTACGAGCAGTACTTC.

The V call is TRBV4-3, the J call TRBJ2-3; 8 nucleotides match TRBD2. V gave up 10 bases and J gave up 1 base; unmatched junction bases: 7. This CDR3 is built from 14 residues. Germline V gene lookup returns CDR1 LGHNA and CDR2 YSLEER. CDR3 sequence reads: CATLKTSGTDTQYF. The CDR3 region has the DNA TGCGCCACCCTAAAGACTAGCGGCACAGATACGCAGTATTTT.

This sequence joins TRBV11-3 and TRBJ2-5; D could derive from TRBD1 or TRBD2 (5 bases each). The V end lost 5 bases, the J end lost 4 bases, and 20 bases lay between the germline ends. The germline V gene has CDR1 SGHNT and CDR2 YENEEA. The CDR3 totals 16 residues. The DNA of the CDR3 is TGTGCCAGCAGCGGGGCCGCTGCGAGGGCCACAGAGACCCAGTACTTC. Amino acids: CASSGAAARATETQYF.

This chain links TRBV3-1 (or the pseudogene TRBV3-2) with TRBJ2-1; D might be TRBD2 (5 bases). Germline V gives CDR1 LGHDT, CDR2 YNNKEL (reference sequence). V gave up 4 bases and J gave up 9 bases, with 19 bases separating them. This CDR3 contains 15 residues. CDR3 bases: TGTGCCAGCAGCCTCGCGACCATCCGGGGTGGTGAGCAGTTCTTC. It specifies CASSLATIRGGEQFF.

The chain is built from TRBV3-1 (or the pseudogene TRBV3-2) and TRBJ1-6; weak D call: TRBD1 (5 bases). Germline V CDR1 and CDR2: LGHDT, YNNKEL (reference sequence). The CDR3 spans 16 residues. V dropped 4 bases and J dropped 0 bases, with 10 bases sitting between them. Here the CDR3 DNA reads TGTGCCAGCAGCCCCTGGGGCCGCTCCTATAATTCACCCCTCCACTTT. This sequence encodes CASSPWGRSYNSPLHF.

The chain joins TRBV9 to TRBJ1-2; 7 bases are shared with TRBD1. With 3 bases clipped from V and 2 bases from J, the junction kept 4 bases outside the gene matches. Per germline, CDR1 SGDLS and CDR2 YYNGEE. This CDR3 is built from 14 residues. The CDR3 protein is CASSDGQANYGYTF. The CDR3 nucleotides are TGTGCCAGCAGCGACGGACAGGCCAACTATGGCTACACCTTC.

This clone was counted between two and nine times. The chain combines TRBV2 with TRBJ1-2; tentatively, D is TRBD1 (5 bases). V was clipped by 2 bases and J by 4 bases, with 11 bases between them. Germline CDR1 is SNHLY and CDR2 is FYNNEI. This CDR3 has 14 residues. In DNA, the CDR3 is TGTGCCAGCAGTGAAAGGCAGGGCACCTATGGCTACACCTTC. Its protein is CASSERQGTYGYTF.

In this sample, this clone turned up once. The chain couples TRBV29-1 to TRBJ2-5; unclear D gene. The CDR3 contains 12 residues. With 8 bases removed from V and 1 base from J, the gap between germline ends came to 11 bases. Germline V gene lookup returns CDR1 SQVTM and CDR2 ANQGSEA. CDR3 sequence (DNA): TGCAGCTTGGCACGGTCCCAAGAGACCCAGTACTTC. Its protein is CSLARSQETQYF.

This CDR3 is CASSRRLSPLHF. The CDR3 DNA is TGTGCCAGCAGTAGAAGGCTGTCACCCCTCCACTTT. The chain uses TRBV6-2 or TRBV6-3 and TRBJ1-6; D is undetermined. This CDR3 has 12 amino acids. Trimming shortened V by 5 bases and J by 10 bases, and 9 bases separated the two germline ends. Looked up from germline, CDR1 is MNHEY and CDR2 is SVGEGT.

The V call is TRBV18, the J call TRBJ2-3; the D is unclear. The CDR3 has 16 amino acids. CDR1 and CDR2 (germline): KGHSH, LQKENI. V was clipped by 3 bases and J by 3 bases, with 16 bases between them. For the CDR3, the DNA is TGTGCCAGCTCACCCCCCGTGGGTCTCCCGACAGATACGCAGTATTTT. This translates into CASSPPVGLPTDTQYF.

This clone was found a few times. The chain recombines TRBV9 with TRBJ2-3; D is unclear. The CDR3 spans 12 residues. Trimming removed 0 bases at V and 3 bases at J, with 2 bases between. In germline, CDR1 is SGDLS, CDR2 YYNGEE. The CDR3 DNA is TGTGCCAGCAGCGTAGTGACAGATACGCAGTATTTT. Translated: CASSVVTDTQYF. Drawing the rest from reference TRBV9 and TRBJ2-3, the complete variable domain is DSGVTQTPKHLITATGQRVTLRCSPRSGDLSVYWYQQSLDQGLQFLIQYYNGEERAKGNILERFSAQQFPDLHSELNLSSLELGDSALYFCASSVVTDTQYFGPGTRLTVL.

This clone was seen only a few times. This chain uses TRBV7-9 with TRBJ2-1; weak D call: TRBD1 (5 bases). Germline values: CDR1 SEHNR, CDR2 FQNEAQ (reference sequence). CDR3 size: 14 residues. V lost 5 bases and J lost 8, with 16 bases in between. Written as DNA, the CDR3 is TGTGCCAGCAGCAAGTCCCAGGTAGGGGATGAGCAGTTCTTC. Protein product: CASSKSQVGDEQFF.

This chain uses TRBV7-3 with TRBJ2-3, with unresolved D. Germline assignment: CDR1 SGHTA and CDR2 FQGTGA. The CDR3 has 14 amino acids. V dropped 4 bases and J dropped 0 bases, with 8 bases sitting between them. Here the CDR3 DNA reads TGTGCCAGCAGCTCTGGACGGAGCACAGATACGCAGTATTTT. Its translation: CASSSGRSTDTQYF.

The genes are TRBV7-9 and TRBJ2-1; no definite D call. With 2 bases removed from V and 1 base from J, the gap between germline ends came to 3 bases. There are 13 residues in the CDR3. The germline gives CDR1 SEHNR, CDR2 FQNEAQ (reference sequence). CDR3 bases: TGTGCCAGCAGCTTAATTTCCTACAATGAGCAGTTCTTC. This sequence encodes CASSLISYNEQFF. Based on the CDR3 plus reference TRBV7-9 and TRBJ2-1, the full variable domain is DTGVSQNPRHKITKRGQNVTFRCDPISEHNRLYWYRQTLGQGPEFLTYFQNEAQLEKSRLLSDRFSAERPKGSFSTLEIQRTEQGDSAMYLCASSLISYNEQFFGPGTRLTVL.

V usage is TRBV5-5 and J usage is TRBJ2-3; D uncertain. Trimming removed 4 bases at V and 2 bases at J, with 17 bases between. This CDR3 has 16 amino acids. Germline V gene data show CDR1 as SGHKS and CDR2 as YYEKEE (reference sequence). CDR3 sequence (DNA): TGTGCCAGCAGCACGGCACCAAGATCTAACACAGATACGCAGTATTTT. Translated: CASSTAPRSNTDTQYF. Drawing the rest from reference TRBV5-5 and TRBJ2-3, the complete variable domain is DAGVTQSPTHLIKTRGQQVTLRCSPISGHKSVSWYQQVLGQGPQFIFQYYEKEERGRGNFPDRFSARQFPNYSSELNVNALLLGDSALYLCASSTAPRSNTDTQYFGPGTRLTVL.

The chain joins TRBV6-1 to TRBJ1-5, with D possibly TRBD1 on 5 matching bases. From germline, CDR1 is MNHNS and CDR2 SASEGT. The CDR3 is 13 amino acids. V was cut by 3 bases and J by 3 bases, with 6 bases left in between. CDR3 residues: CASSDRVNQPQHF. The CDR3 region has the DNA TGTGCCAGCAGTGACAGGGTCAATCAGCCCCAGCATTTT.